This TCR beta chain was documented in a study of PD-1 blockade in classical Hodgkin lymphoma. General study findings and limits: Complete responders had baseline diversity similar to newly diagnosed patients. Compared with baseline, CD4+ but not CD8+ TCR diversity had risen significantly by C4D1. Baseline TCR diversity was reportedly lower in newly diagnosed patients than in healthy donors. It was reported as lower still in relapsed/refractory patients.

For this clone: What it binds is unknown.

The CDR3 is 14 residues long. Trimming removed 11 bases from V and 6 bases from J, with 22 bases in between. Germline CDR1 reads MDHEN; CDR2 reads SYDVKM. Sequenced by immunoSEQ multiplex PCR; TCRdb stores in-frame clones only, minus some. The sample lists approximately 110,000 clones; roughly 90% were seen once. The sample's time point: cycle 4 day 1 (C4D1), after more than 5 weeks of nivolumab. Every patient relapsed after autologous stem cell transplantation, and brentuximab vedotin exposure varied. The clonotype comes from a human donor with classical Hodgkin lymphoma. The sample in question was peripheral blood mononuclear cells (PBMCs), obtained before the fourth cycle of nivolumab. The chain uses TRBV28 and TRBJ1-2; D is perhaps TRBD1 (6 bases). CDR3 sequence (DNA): TGTGCCTCGACCAGGGGAAAGAGTTGGAATGGCTACACCTTC. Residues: CASTRGKSWNGYTF.